Listed below are T cell receptor beta chains from one sample, sequenced in a study of blood T cell repertoires in COVID-19. Repertoires were generated with immunoSEQ multiplex PCR, while TCRdb's copy carries only in-frame clones and drops some. The sample carries around 98,000 clones, roughly 87% recorded once. The sequenced material came from peripheral blood. The receptors shown here come from an older man with acute or convalescent COVID-19. The CDR3 runs from the conserved cysteine through the conserved F or W. Each record gives: V gene, J gene, D gene, clone size, CDR3 protein, CDR3 DNA. D genes are given only for firm matches. Size is omitted from some rows. Given values are once, few, many or a class for expanded clones.

v_gene: TRBV19; j_gene: TRBJ2-7; d_gene: TRBD2; abundance: -; CDR3aa: CASSFDSGLAGTYEQYF; CDR3nt: TGTGCCAGTAGTTTTGATTCGGGACTAGCGGGGACCTACGAGCAGTACTTC
v_gene: TRBV5-6; j_gene: TRBJ1-2; d_gene: -; abundance: few; CDR3aa: CASSLDRVSGYTF; CDR3nt: TGTGCCAGCAGCTTGGACAGGGTAAGCGGCTACACCTTC
v_gene: TRBV5-1; j_gene: TRBJ2-5; d_gene: -; abundance: -; CDR3aa: CASSSGVMGETQYF; CDR3nt: TGCGCCAGCAGCTCAGGGGTCATGGGAGAGACCCAGTACTTC
v_gene: TRBV10-1; j_gene: TRBJ1-5; d_gene: -; abundance: -; CDR3aa: CASSETGGGNQPQHF; CDR3nt: TGCGCCAGCAGTGAGACTGGGGGGGGCAATCAGCCCCAGCATTTT
v_gene: TRBV4-1; j_gene: TRBJ1-1; d_gene: TRBD1; abundance: -; CDR3aa: CASSQGDRGNTEAFF; CDR3nt: TGCGCCAGCAGCCAAGGGGACAGGGGGAACACTGAAGCTTTCTTT
v_gene: TRBV7-9; j_gene: TRBJ1-5; d_gene: TRBD1; abundance: -; CDR3aa: CASTRDRRQPQHF; CDR3nt: TGTGCCAGCACCAGGGACAGGCGACAGCCCCAGCATTTT
v_gene: TRBV27; j_gene: TRBJ1-6; d_gene: -; abundance: -; CDR3aa: CASRFRQPYSPLHF; CDR3nt: TGTGCCAGCAGATTCCGACAGCCATATTCACCCCTCCACTTT
v_gene: TRBV5-1; j_gene: TRBJ2-3; d_gene: -; abundance: -; CDR3aa: CASSLAPGTDTQYF; CDR3nt: TGCGCCAGCAGCTTGGCTCCAGGCACAGATACGCAGTATTTT
v_gene: TRBV2; j_gene: TRBJ2-7; d_gene: -; abundance: few; CDR3aa: CASLRGPPREQYF; CDR3nt: TGTGCCAGCCTAAGGGGTCCTCCTAGGGAGCAGTACTTC
v_gene: TRBV3-1/TRBV3-2; j_gene: TRBJ2-1; d_gene: -; abundance: once; CDR3aa: CASSQAQGYNEQFF; CDR3nt: TGTGCCAGCAGCCAAGCACAGGGCTACAATGAGCAGTTCTTC
v_gene: TRBV4-1; j_gene: TRBJ1-1; d_gene: -; abundance: -; CDR3aa: CASSLGGEGTEAFF; CDR3nt: TGCGCCAGCAGCCTCGGAGGGGAAGGCACTGAAGCTTTCTTT
v_gene: TRBV15; j_gene: TRBJ1-4; d_gene: -; abundance: -; CDR3aa: CATSRVGGSNEKLFF; CDR3nt: TGTGCCACCAGCAGAGTAGGGGGAAGTAACGAAAAACTGTTTTTT
v_gene: TRBV27; j_gene: TRBJ1-2; d_gene: TRBD1; abundance: few; CDR3aa: CASSLSGTVYGYTF; CDR3nt: TGTGCCAGCAGTTTATCGGGGACAGTCTATGGCTACACCTTC
v_gene: TRBV7-9; j_gene: TRBJ1-2; d_gene: -; abundance: -; CDR3aa: CASSLSMAVANYGYTF; CDR3nt: TGTGCCAGCAGCTTAAGTATGGCGGTAGCTAACTATGGCTACACCTTC
v_gene: TRBV2; j_gene: TRBJ1-4; d_gene: TRBD1; abundance: -; CDR3aa: CASSRTGGSTNEKLFF; CDR3nt: TGTGCCAGCAGTCGGACAGGGGGCTCAACTAATGAAAAACTGTTTTTT
v_gene: TRBV2; j_gene: TRBJ1-6; d_gene: -; abundance: -; CDR3aa: CASSVQDGSPLHF; CDR3nt: TGTGCCAGCAGTGTGCAGGATGGTTCACCCCTCCACTTT
v_gene: TRBV29-1; j_gene: TRBJ1-2; d_gene: TRBD1; abundance: few; CDR3aa: CSAITGGDYGYTF; CDR3nt: TGCAGCGCTATAACAGGGGGGGACTATGGCTACACCTTC
v_gene: TRBV5-4; j_gene: TRBJ2-1; d_gene: TRBD1; abundance: -; CDR3aa: CASSVPGQGEQFF; CDR3nt: TGTGCCAGCAGCGTCCCGGGACAGGGGGAGCAGTTCTTC
v_gene: TRBV5-8; j_gene: TRBJ1-2; d_gene: TRBD1; abundance: -; CDR3aa: CASSLGGGNGYTF; CDR3nt: TGTGCCAGCAGCCTAGGAGGGGGCAATGGCTACACCTTC
v_gene: TRBV19; j_gene: TRBJ1-6; d_gene: TRBD1; abundance: -; CDR3aa: CASSQGALNSPLHF; CDR3nt: TGTGCCAGTAGCCAGGGGGCGTTAAATTCACCCCTCCACTTT
v_gene: TRBV10-3; j_gene: TRBJ2-7; d_gene: TRBD2; abundance: -; CDR3aa: CAIRAAGGSYEQYF; CDR3nt: TGTGCCATCAGGGCAGCGGGGGGCTCCTACGAGCAGTACTTC
v_gene: TRBV28; j_gene: TRBJ1-5; d_gene: TRBD1; abundance: -; CDR3aa: CASSVQGVTQPQHF; CDR3nt: TGTGCCAGCAGCGTTCAGGGGGTGACACAGCCCCAGCATTTT
v_gene: TRBV25-1; j_gene: TRBJ1-2; d_gene: -; abundance: few; CDR3aa: CASNDYGGVDGYTF; CDR3nt: TGTGCCAGCAATGACTACGGGGGGGTTGATGGCTACACCTTC
v_gene: TRBV27; j_gene: TRBJ2-1; d_gene: TRBD2; abundance: few; CDR3aa: CASSLSASGGGNEQFF; CDR3nt: TGTGCCAGCAGTTTATCCGCTAGCGGGGGTGGTAATGAGCAGTTCTTC
v_gene: TRBV7-2; j_gene: TRBJ2-3; d_gene: -; abundance: -; CDR3aa: CASSLDRVSTDTQYF; CDR3nt: TGTGCCAGCAGCTTAGACAGGGTTAGCACAGATACGCAGTATTTT
v_gene: TRBV10-2; j_gene: TRBJ1-5; d_gene: -; abundance: -; CDR3aa: CASSESRVGNQPQHF; CDR3nt: TGCGCCAGCAGTGAGTCGAGGGTCGGCAATCAGCCCCAGCATTTT
v_gene: TRBV5-1; j_gene: TRBJ1-3; d_gene: -; abundance: once; CDR3aa: CASSLAPLRDSGNTIYF; CDR3nt: TGCGCCAGCAGCTTGGCACCTCTGAGGGACTCTGGAAACACCATATATTTT
v_gene: TRBV19; j_gene: TRBJ1-1; d_gene: -; abundance: -; CDR3aa: CASSTSVNMNTEAFF; CDR3nt: TGTGCCAGTAGTACTTCAGTGAACATGAACACTGAAGCTTTCTTT
v_gene: TRBV20-1; j_gene: TRBJ1-2; d_gene: -; abundance: -; CDR3aa: CSALPGYTF; CDR3nt: TGCAGTGCCCTTCCGGGCTACACCTTC
v_gene: TRBV27; j_gene: TRBJ2-7; d_gene: TRBD1; abundance: -; CDR3aa: CASSFSGTGVVYEQYF; CDR3nt: TGTGCCAGCAGTTTCTCCGGGACAGGGGTTGTCTACGAGCAGTACTTC
v_gene: TRBV28; j_gene: TRBJ1-4; d_gene: -; abundance: -; CDR3aa: CASNQNRVGEKLFF; CDR3nt: TGTGCCAGCAACCAAAACAGGGTTGGCGAAAAACTGTTTTTT
v_gene: TRBV19; j_gene: TRBJ1-2; d_gene: -; abundance: -; CDR3aa: CASSIDGGKRDGYTF; CDR3nt: TGTGCCAGTAGTATAGATGGAGGGAAGAGAGATGGCTACACCTTC
v_gene: TRBV19; j_gene: TRBJ1-5; d_gene: TRBD1; abundance: -; CDR3aa: CASSILTGQRSQPQHF; CDR3nt: TGTGCCAGTAGTATACTGACAGGGCAAAGGAGTCAGCCCCAGCATTTT
v_gene: TRBV28; j_gene: TRBJ1-5; d_gene: -; abundance: -; CDR3aa: CASSPGGIHQPQHF; CDR3nt: TGTGCCAGCAGTCCCGGCGGAATACATCAGCCCCAGCATTTT
v_gene: TRBV2; j_gene: TRBJ2-5; d_gene: -; abundance: -; CDR3aa: CASISHRTETQYF; CDR3nt: TGTGCCAGCATAAGTCACAGAACGGAGACCCAGTACTTC
v_gene: TRBV7-2; j_gene: TRBJ2-3; d_gene: TRBD2; abundance: -; CDR3aa: CASSPRRGGTDTQYF; CDR3nt: TGTGCCAGCAGCCCACGGCGGGGGGGCACAGATACGCAGTATTTT
v_gene: TRBV6-4; j_gene: TRBJ2-3; d_gene: TRBD2; abundance: -; CDR3aa: CASSALAGGSTDTQYF; CDR3nt: TGTGCCAGCAGTGCGCTAGCGGGGGGGAGCACAGATACGCAGTATTTT
v_gene: TRBV6-5; j_gene: TRBJ2-7; d_gene: -; abundance: -; CDR3aa: CASSRQAAYEQYF; CDR3nt: TGTGCCAGCAGTCGACAGGCGGCCTACGAGCAGTACTTC
v_gene: TRBV7-9; j_gene: TRBJ2-5; d_gene: TRBD1; abundance: once; CDR3aa: CASTQLDRGGWETQYF; CDR3nt: TGTGCCAGCACCCAATTGGACAGGGGAGGGTGGGAGACCCAGTACTTC
v_gene: TRBV7-8; j_gene: TRBJ2-3; d_gene: -; abundance: -; CDR3aa: CATRGSRGTDTQYF; CDR3nt: TGTGCCACTCGGGGGAGCCGGGGCACAGATACGCAGTATTTT
v_gene: TRBV19; j_gene: TRBJ1-1; d_gene: -; abundance: few; CDR3aa: CASIRDGMNTEAFF; CDR3nt: TGTGCCAGTATACGAGACGGGATGAACACTGAAGCTTTCTTT
v_gene: TRBV5-1; j_gene: TRBJ2-1; d_gene: -; abundance: -; CDR3aa: CASSSGANNEQFF; CDR3nt: TGCGCCAGCAGCTCCGGAGCGAATAATGAGCAGTTCTTC
v_gene: TRBV2; j_gene: TRBJ1-1; d_gene: -; abundance: -; CDR3aa: CASIETDVNTEAFF; CDR3nt: TGTGCCAGCATTGAGACAGATGTTAACACTGAAGCTTTCTTT
v_gene: TRBV19; j_gene: TRBJ2-2; d_gene: -; abundance: -; CDR3aa: CASTPGSRGGTGELFF; CDR3nt: TGTGCCAGTACCCCGGGGAGCAGGGGAGGGACCGGGGAGCTGTTTTTT
v_gene: TRBV2; j_gene: TRBJ1-2; d_gene: TRBD1; abundance: -; CDR3aa: CASRGQYGYTF; CDR3nt: TGTGCCAGCAGGGGACAGTATGGCTACACCTTC
v_gene: TRBV7-9; j_gene: TRBJ2-3; d_gene: -; abundance: -; CDR3aa: CASSPETDTQYF; CDR3nt: TGTGCCAGCAGCCCGGAGACAGATACGCAGTATTTT